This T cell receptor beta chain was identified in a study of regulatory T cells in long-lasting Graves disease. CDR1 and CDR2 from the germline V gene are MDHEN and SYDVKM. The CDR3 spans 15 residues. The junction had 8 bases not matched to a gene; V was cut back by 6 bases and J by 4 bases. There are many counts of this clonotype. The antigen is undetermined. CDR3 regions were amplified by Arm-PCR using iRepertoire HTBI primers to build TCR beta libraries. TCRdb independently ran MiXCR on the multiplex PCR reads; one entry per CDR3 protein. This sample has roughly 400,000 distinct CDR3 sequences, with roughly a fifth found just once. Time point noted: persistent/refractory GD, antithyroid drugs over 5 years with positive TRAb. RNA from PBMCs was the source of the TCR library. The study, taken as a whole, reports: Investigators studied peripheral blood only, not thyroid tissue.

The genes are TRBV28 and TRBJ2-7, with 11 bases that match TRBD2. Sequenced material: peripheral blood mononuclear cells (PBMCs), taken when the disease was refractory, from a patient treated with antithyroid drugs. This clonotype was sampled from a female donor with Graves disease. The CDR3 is CASRDSGTSGYEQYF. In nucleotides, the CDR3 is TGTGCCAGCAGGGATTCCGGGACTAGCGGATACGAGCAGTACTTC.